The entry that follows covers one T cell receptor beta chain sequence. The CDR3 is 13 amino acids. V was trimmed by 5 bases and J by 4 bases, leaving 9 bases between them. Germline V gives CDR1 SGHTA, CDR2 FQGTGA. These data belong to a study of blood T cell repertoires in COVID-19. Across the whole study: Sources were T cells, B-cell-depleted T cells, or PBMCs; the material itself was cDNA or gDNA.

Sequencing used immunoSEQ multiplex PCR; TCRdb keeps in-frame clones, though not all of them. This table holds about 250,000 clones, approximately 86% found once. The chain has TRBV7-3 and TRBJ2-1; tentative D call: TRBD2 (6 bases). Sequenced: peripheral blood. This clonotype originated in a woman aged 60-70 years who had recovered from COVID-19. The CDR3 DNA reads TGTGCCAGCAGCCTGACTAGTTACAATGAGCAGTTCTTC. Protein: CASSLTSYNEQFF.